Shown below are 2 T cell receptor beta chains from a single sample sequenced in a study of beta chain features in type 1 diabetes. The whole isolated RNA underwent reverse transcription, so sequencing captured expressed TCRB transcripts. Here immunoSEQ multiplex PCR was the method, and the copy in TCRdb shows in-frame clones only, minus some. Here the sample spans 300,000 to 350,000 clones, approximately 8.2% being singletons. Sequencing was carried out using central memory CD4+ T cells from blood. The receptor set was obtained from a woman under 30 in good health.

This clone was observed a handful of times. The genes are TRBV5-4 and TRBJ2-5; maybe TRBD2 (6 bases). This CDR3 comprises 15 residues. Trimming took 2 bases from V and 1 from J, leaving 12 bases between them. Germline-derived CDR1 and CDR2 are SGHNT and YYREEE (reference sequence). CDR3 in amino acids: CASSFYSGGQETQYF. DNA of the CDR3: TGTGCCAGCAGCTTTTACTCCGGGGGCCAAGAGACCCAGTACTTC.

The V call is TRBV7-9, the J call TRBJ2-1, with D perhaps matching TRBD1 (5 bases). Germline V gene sequence: CDR1 SEHNR, CDR2 FQNEAQ (reference sequence). The CDR3 extends over 13 amino acids. Trimming stripped 0 bases from V and 7 bases from J, with 7 bases between. CDR3 protein: CASSLASGNEQFF. DNA for the CDR3: TGTGCCAGCAGCTTAGCCTCAGGGAATGAGCAGTTCTTC.